This T cell receptor (beta chain) was retrieved from a study of shared clonotypes between healthy human individuals (dated by TCRdb to about 2020). With regard to the full study: A couple of women and a few men aged 18 to 49 years were included in the cohort. To estimate repertoire size and how much clonotype sharing occurs between individuals, the study deeply sequenced the blood TCR repertoires of roughly 5 healthy adults. Between about 0.9 and 8.9 billion PBMCs per donor were obtained by leukapheresis. For each donor, CD4 naive and CD4 memory were each run on three plates, CD8 naive on two plates, and CD8 memory on one plate. To increase sequencing depth and limit assay-specific biases, different laboratories used diverse techniques to prepare libraries and sequence TCR repertoires. Overall results and qualifications from the work: Incomplete sequencing was indicated by rarefaction of sorted-subset datasets, despite the large sequencing depth. Sampling was limited to blood, and TCR repertoires in tissue likely differ from TCR repertoires in blood. Naive subsets generally had larger estimated clonotype richness than memory subsets. Across a handful of donors, around 5% of naive CD4, approximately 4% of naive CD8, 2.3% of memory CD4, and approximately 0.42% of memory CD8 clonotypes were shared. The genetic and exposure-history diversity represented was limited by the small number of donors. Pairwise subsampling led to the expectation that sequencing depth would affect the degree of clonotype sharing among donors. Clonotypes shared by all four sorted-subset donors showed higher generation probabilities than non-shared clonotypes.

Donors were healthy HIV-negative adults with no recently reported acute infections or vaccinations. Only Caucasian adults living in Nashville, Tennessee, USA were represented among the donors. CD4+ T cells were enriched by magnetic negative selection; naive cells were then positively selected on CD45RA, and the negative fraction formed the memory subset. Blood was collected by leukapheresis, and PBMCs were isolated by Ficoll-Histopaque density gradient centrifugation and then cryopreserved in liquid nitrogen vapor phase. Purity and quantity of every magnetically sorted T cell population were checked by analytical flow cytometry. Each sorted fraction had its genomic DNA isolated and then quantified by UV absorbance on a Nanodrop 2000c. Using the deep immunoSEQ assay, multiplex PCR amplified TCR CDR3 regions from genomic DNA. Extracted genomic DNA from each cell subset was spread evenly across all wells of several immunoSEQ 96-well plates, with each plate serving as a replicate. For sorted subsets, about 200 ng genomic DNA, equal to 25,000 to 35,000 T cell genomes, was loaded into each replicate PCR. Purified libraries were measured with a Qubit 3.0 fluorometer, size-checked on a Bioanalyzer 2100, and measured again with the KAPA Library Quantification kit. Every immunoSEQ 96-well plate was sequenced on a separate single-read 150-cycle Illumina NextSeq 550 flow cell. Concerning the study's data processing: The immunoSEQ output contained only junctional sequences without quality scores, so filtering could not match that applied to full-length reads. To assign V/J genes and CDR3, sequences were annotated against IMGT germline references using PyIR, a Python wrapper for IgBLAST v1.9. Reads were filtered out if the reads had weak V/J assignments (E-value above 1e-6), no CDR3, stop codons, out-of-frame junctions, or ambiguous translated residues. V3J clonotypes were defined as sequences sharing an identical inferred V gene, J gene, and CDR3 amino acid sequence. Percentage overlap between repertoires was calculated by dividing the number of shared unique clonotypes by the size of the smaller repertoire. Three approaches were used to assess repertoire richness: RTK rarefaction, the Chao1 estimator, and Recon v2.1 estimates of unobserved clonotypes. OLGA was used to compute generation probabilities for all TCRbeta clonotypes that the gDNA method yielded from a handful of donors. TCRdb retrieved this table from immuneACCESS and kept in-frame rearrangements only. Not all clones are present; in checked studies, unresolved V genes account for under half, and no reason is known for the remainder. V and J calls and clone size are those listed in that table; D and trimming were worked out from the DNA. Recorded for this sample are over a million clones; 95% to 97% of them occurred a single time. The ten largest clones add up to roughly 1.2% of the sample.

As for this clone: Its antigen is still unknown. One base away there is no much larger clone; base qualities are not given.

The trim is 4 bases for V and 1 base for J, with a gap of 12 bases between the germline ends. CDR3 length: 15 amino acids, cysteine to phenylalanine. Only the CDR3 portion is preserved as DNA: 45 bases, with reading frame beginning at the first base. The germline V gene sets CDR1 to SGDLS and CDR2 to YYNGEE. The specimen sequenced was naive CD4+ T cells sorted from blood. The intended sense of this specimen's cell subset or site label: CD45RA+ positively selected. The TCR originated in a young man in good health. The sequence links TRBV9 to TRBJ2-1; the D gene remains uncertain. The CDR3 loop reads CASSTLGQSYNEQFF. The bases read TGTGCCAGCAGCACTCTAGGTCAATCCTACAATGAGCAGTTCTTC.